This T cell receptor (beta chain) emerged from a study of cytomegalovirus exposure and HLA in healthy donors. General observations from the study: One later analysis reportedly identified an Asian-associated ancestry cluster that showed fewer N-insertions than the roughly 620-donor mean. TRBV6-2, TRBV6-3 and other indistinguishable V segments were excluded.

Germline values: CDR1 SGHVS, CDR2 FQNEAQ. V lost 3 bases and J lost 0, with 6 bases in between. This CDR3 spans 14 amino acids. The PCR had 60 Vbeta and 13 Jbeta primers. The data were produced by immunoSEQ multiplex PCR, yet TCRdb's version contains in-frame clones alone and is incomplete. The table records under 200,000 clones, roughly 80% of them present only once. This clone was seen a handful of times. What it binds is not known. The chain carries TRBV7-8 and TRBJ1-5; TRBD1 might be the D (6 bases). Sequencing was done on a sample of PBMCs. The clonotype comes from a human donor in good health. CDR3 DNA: TGTGCCAGCAGCTTGGACAGTAGCAATCAGCCCCAGCATTTT. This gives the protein CASSLDSSNQPQHF.